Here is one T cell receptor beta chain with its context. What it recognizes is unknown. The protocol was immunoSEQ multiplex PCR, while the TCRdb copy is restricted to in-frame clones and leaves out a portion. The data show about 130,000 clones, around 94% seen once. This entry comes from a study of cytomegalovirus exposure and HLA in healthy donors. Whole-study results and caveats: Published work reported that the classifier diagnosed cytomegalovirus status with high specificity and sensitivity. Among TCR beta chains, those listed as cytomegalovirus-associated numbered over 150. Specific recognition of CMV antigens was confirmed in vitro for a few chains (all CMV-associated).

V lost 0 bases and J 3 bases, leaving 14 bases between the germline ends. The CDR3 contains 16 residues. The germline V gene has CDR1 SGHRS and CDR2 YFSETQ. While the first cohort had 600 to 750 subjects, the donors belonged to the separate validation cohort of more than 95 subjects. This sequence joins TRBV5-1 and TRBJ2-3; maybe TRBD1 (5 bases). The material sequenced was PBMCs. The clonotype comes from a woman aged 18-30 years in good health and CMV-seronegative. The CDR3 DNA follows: TGCGCCAGCAGCTTGGCCGCAGGGTGGTCGACAGATACGCAGTATTTT. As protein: CASSLAAGWSTDTQYF.